The 25 T cell receptor beta chains below come from one sample, sequenced in a study of T cells in Graves' hyperthyroidism and ophthalmopathy. Template material for amplifying TCR beta CDR3 regions consisted of RNA transcripts. The TCR CDR3 first-round RT-PCR relied on the HTBI primer set. TCRdb recomputed calls from the multiplex PCR reads with MiXCR, one row per CDR3 protein. The sample consists of under 800,000 distinct CDR3 sequences, about 14% of them appearing once. Sequenced material: blood. The receptors here all came from a woman between 18 and 30 years old with Graves' hyperthyroidism.

Points on this clonotype: This sequence may be a read error, since a much larger clone differs from it by one base. CDR3: CASSSIQGVERYF. In DNA, the CDR3 is TGTGCCAGCAGCTCGATACAGGGGGTCGAGCGGTACTTC. The rearrangement links TRBV7-8 to TRBJ2-7, with 8 bases aligning to TRBD1. The length of the CDR3 is 13 residues. The germline V gene encodes CDR1 SGHVS and CDR2 FQNEAQ.

The chain has TRBV2 and TRBJ1-4, with D tentatively TRBD1 (5 bases). Trimming stripped 5 bases from V and 10 bases from J, with 17 bases between. Germline CDR1 reads SNHLY; CDR2 reads FYNNEI. The CDR3 sequence is 14 residues long. The CDR3 coding sequence is TGTGCCAGCAGTCACCGGGACGGGCGGGGAAAACTGTTTTTT. This gives the protein CASSHRDGRGKLFF.

This clonotype has just a few counts. This chain links TRBV20-1 with TRBJ2-7, with a possible D match to TRBD2 (5 bases). Trimming shortened V by 4 bases and J by 4 bases, and 11 bases separated the two germline ends. Germline V gives CDR1 DFQATT, CDR2 SNEGSKA (reference sequence). This CDR3 is built from 12 residues. The CDR3 sequence: CSATRVGYEQYF. DNA of the CDR3: TGCAGTGCTACGAGGGTTGGGTACGAGCAGTACTTC.

As for this clonotype: A junction boundary mismatches the germline segment, possibly from a read error. The J gene is TRBJ2-7, the V gene TRBV13; a weak D match, TRBD1 (6 bases). CDR1 is PRHDT, CDR2 FYEKMQ, per germline (reference sequence). The length of the CDR3 is 14 residues. Written as DNA, the CDR3 is TGTGCCAGCAGCTTAGCGGACAGCTCCTACGGGCAGTACTTC. It translates to CASSLADSSYGQYF.

There are a few counts of this clonotype. The germline gene is not matched at one end of the junction; a read error may be the cause. V usage is TRBV27 and J usage is TRBJ2-2; either TRBD1 or TRBD2 may fit D (6 bases each). This CDR3 comprises 16 residues. Per germline, CDR1 MNHEY and CDR2 SMNVEV (reference sequence). The CDR3 is CASSLAWGAWAGELVF. The CDR3 nucleotides are TGTGCCAGCAGTTTAGCTTGGGGGGCTTGGGCCGGGGAGCTGGTTTTT.

V and J are TRBV30 and TRBJ2-4; tentative D call: TRBD1 (6 bases). Trimming removed 1 base at V and 1 base at J, with 20 bases between. The CDR3 is made up of 18 amino acids. CDR1 and CDR2 from the germline V gene are GTSNPN and SVGIG (reference sequence). The chain's CDR3 is CAWSASEQGQVAKNIQYF. For the CDR3, the DNA is TGTGCCTGGAGTGCCTCGGAACAGGGTCAGGTTGCCAAAAACATTCAGTACTTC. Full variable domain (missing parts from reference TRBV30 and TRBJ2-4): SQTIHQWPATLVQPVGSPLSLECTVEGTSNPNLYWYRQAAGRGLQLLFYSVGIGQISSEVPQNLSASRPQDRQFILSSKKLLLSDSGFYLCAWSASEQGQVAKNIQYFGAGTRLSVL.

The chain employs TRBV11-2 and TRBJ2-7, with 8 bases matching TRBD2. The V gene's germline CDR1 is SGHAT and CDR2 FQNNGV. The CDR3 sequence is 13 residues long. V gave up 6 bases and J gave up 3 bases; unmatched junction bases: 4. The CDR3 is CASSNSGNYEQYF. The CDR3 DNA sequence: TGTGCCAGCAGTAATAGCGGGAACTACGAGCAGTACTTC.

The J gene is TRBJ2-5, the V gene TRBV19; D gene ambiguous. V was clipped by 5 bases and J by 4 bases, with 11 bases between them. Germline CDR1 and CDR2: LNHDA and SQIVND (reference sequence). The CDR3 is 13 residues long. The CDR3 reads CASSWAGGETQYF. DNA for the CDR3: TGTGCCAGTAGTTGGGCCGGTGGAGAGACCCAGTACTTC. The whole variable domain, remainder taken from reference TRBV19 and TRBJ2-5, is DGGITQSPKYLFRKEGQNVTLSCEQNLNHDAMYWYRQDPGQGLRLIYYSQIVNDFQKGDIAEGYSVSREKKESFPLTVTSAQKNPTAFYLCASSWAGGETQYFGPGTRLLVL.

This clonotype was observed a few times. V is TRBV6-1 and J is TRBJ2-7; 10 nucleotides agree with TRBD2. V was clipped by 6 bases and J by 6 bases; unmatched bases: 11. Germline V gives CDR1 MNHNS, CDR2 SASEGT. The CDR3 totals 15 residues. This CDR3 reads CASSPLAGSRLEQYF. For the CDR3, the DNA is TGTGCCAGCAGCCCACTAGCGGGAAGCCGGCTCGAGCAGTACTTC.

This clonotype turned up a few times. V gene TRBV19 combines with J gene TRBJ2-5; possibly TRBD1 for D (6 bases). The CDR3 length is 16 residues. Trimming stripped 3 bases from V and 5 bases from J, with 19 bases between. CDR1 is LNHDA and CDR2 is SQIVND in the germline V gene (reference sequence). The DNA for the CDR3 is TGTGCCAGTAGTATCGGTGCAGGGGCTGATGAGGAGACCCAGTACTTC. It translates to CASSIGAGADEETQYF.

This chain uses TRBV18 with TRBJ2-1; 15 bases fit TRBD2. V gave up 3 bases and J gave up 4 bases; unmatched junction bases: 7. The CDR3 is 18 amino acids. CDR1 is KGHSH and CDR2 is LQKENI in the germline V gene. The CDR3: CASSPPGLAGGRYNEQFF. The CDR3 DNA reads as TGTGCCAGCTCACCCCCGGGACTAGCGGGAGGAAGGTACAATGAGCAGTTCTTC. The whole variable domain, remainder taken from reference TRBV18 and TRBJ2-1, is NAGVMQNPRHLVRRRGQEARLRCSPMKGHSHVYWYRQLPEEGLKFMVYLQKENIIDESGMPKERFSAEFPKEGPSILRIQQVVRGDSAAYFCASSPPGLAGGRYNEQFFGPGTRLTVL.

The chain is built from TRBV9 and TRBJ1-4; D is unclear. This CDR3 comprises 15 residues. Per germline, CDR1 SGDLS and CDR2 YYNGEE. Trimming stripped 0 bases from V and 5 bases from J, with 11 bases between. CDR3: CASSVGDTVNEKLFF. CDR3 nucleotide sequence: TGTGCCAGCAGCGTAGGAGACACCGTGAATGAAAAACTGTTTTTT.

This clonotype has a handful of counts. The rearrangement uses TRBV10-3 and TRBJ1-6; 7 bases map to TRBD1. CDR3 length: 13 amino acids. Germline lookup yields CDR1 ENHRY and CDR2 SYGVKD. After removal of 6 bases from V and 8 bases from J, the junction contained 4 bases not matched to a gene. The CDR3 region is CAIRGQADSPLHF. The CDR3 nucleotides are TGTGCCATCAGAGGACAGGCTGATTCACCCCTCCACTTT.

There are many counts of this clonotype. The gene calls are TRBV30 and TRBJ2-5, with TRBD2 identical over 7 bases. This CDR3 comprises 13 residues. With V trimmed by 8 bases and J by 4 bases, 10 bases remained unmatched. CDR1 is GTSNPN and CDR2 is SVGIG in the germline V gene (reference sequence). The CDR3 loop is CAGTWVAGETQYF. The CDR3 DNA follows: TGTGCCGGGACTTGGGTAGCGGGAGAGACCCAGTACTTC.

This clonotype was recorded many times. V and J are TRBV28 and TRBJ2-7, with D perhaps TRBD1 (6 bases). Looked up from germline, CDR1 is MDHEN and CDR2 is SYDVKM. The V and J ends lost 5 bases and 4 bases respectively, with 18 bases between them. The CDR3 is made up of 15 amino acids. CDR3 in DNA: TGTGCCAGCAGTCCCCATGGGGTAAGGGGGTACGAGCAGTACTTC. It specifies CASSPHGVRGYEQYF.

This clonotype has ten or more counts. The J gene is TRBJ2-3, the V gene TRBV18; TRBD1 is a possible D gene (5 bases). Germline CDR1 and CDR2: KGHSH and LQKENI. V shed 5 bases and J shed 5 bases, with 11 bases lying between them. This CDR3 is 13 amino acids long. CDR3 protein: CASSSPDRDTQYF. As DNA, the CDR3 is TGTGCCAGCTCATCGCCTGACAGAGATACGCAGTATTTT.

The genes are TRBV13 and TRBJ2-1; 13 nucleotides align to TRBD2. The CDR3 contains 17 residues. Germline values: CDR1 PRHDT, CDR2 FYEKMQ (reference sequence). Trimming took 4 bases from V and 1 from J; bases not matched to a gene: 4. For the CDR3, the DNA is TGTGCCAGCAGCTCACTAGCGGGAGGGCCTTCCTACAATGAGCAGTTCTTC. Residues: CASSSLAGGPSYNEQFF.

At least ten counts were recorded for this clonotype. The rearrangement links TRBV20-1 to TRBJ1-5; possible D gene TRBD1, 5 bases. The CDR3 extends over 12 amino acids. The germline CDR1 and CDR2 sequences are DFQATT and SNEGSKA (reference sequence). V lost 5 bases and J lost 7, with 12 bases in between. In nucleotides, the CDR3 is TGCAGTGCTGGAAATGGGGGACAGCCCCAGCATTTT. It yields the protein CSAGNGGQPQHF.

The CDR3: CARDPPSGGPTGELFF. The CDR3 coding sequence is TGTGCCAGAGACCCGCCCTCCGGCGGACCAACCGGGGAGCTGTTTTTT. This chain connects TRBV25-1 to TRBJ2-2; D gene ambiguous. Per germline, CDR1 MGHDK and CDR2 SYGVNS. V lost 9 bases and J 5 bases, leaving 22 bases between the germline ends. CDR3 length: 16 residues.

The V gene is TRBV20-1, the J gene TRBJ2-2; D remains unclear. Germline V gene sequence: CDR1 DFQATT, CDR2 SNEGSKA (reference sequence). V shed 0 bases and J shed 4 bases, with 9 bases lying between them. The CDR3 contains 14 residues. CDR3 sequence: CSAREPQRTGELFF. The CDR3 DNA reads as TGCAGTGCTAGAGAACCACAGCGCACCGGGGAGCTGTTTTTT.

This clonotype was detected many times. The chain recombines TRBV28 with TRBJ1-2; 9 bases match TRBD1. The CDR3 is 15 residues long. J gave up 6 bases and V 1 base, and 6 bases lay outside the gene matches. Germline V gene lookup returns CDR1 MDHEN and CDR2 SYDVKM. The CDR3 nucleotides are TGTGCCAGCAGTTTATCCACAGGGGGCCTTAATGGCTACACCTTC. Amino acid sequence: CASSLSTGGLNGYTF.

The table lists this clonotype with a few counts. The chain uses TRBV6-1 and TRBJ1-1; no definite D call. In germline, CDR1 is MNHNS, CDR2 SASEGT. The CDR3 contains 16 residues. Trimming left V 5 bases short and J 0 bases short, with 16 bases between. This chain's CDR3 is CASSPRWEGMNTEAFF. The CDR3 coding sequence is TGTGCCAGCAGTCCCCGGTGGGAGGGTATGAACACTGAAGCTTTCTTT.

There are many counts of this clonotype. J is TRBJ2-7 and V is TRBV20-1; D gene unclear. Germline lookup yields CDR1 DFQATT and CDR2 SNEGSKA (reference sequence). There are 13 residues in the CDR3. The V end lost 4 bases, the J end lost 0 bases, and 10 bases lay between the germline ends. CDR3: CSAIGRSSYEQYF. CDR3 bases: TGCAGTGCTATCGGAAGAAGCTCCTACGAGCAGTACTTC.

This clonotype was detected ten times or more. The chain employs TRBV3-1 and TRBJ2-7; D is undetermined. This CDR3 comprises 16 residues. Looked up from germline, CDR1 is LGHDT and CDR2 is YNNKEL (reference sequence). V lost 4 bases, J lost 0 bases, and 16 bases lay in between. CDR3: CASSRARAYNSYEQYF. The CDR3, as DNA: TGTGCCAGCAGCCGCGCCCGGGCCTACAACTCCTACGAGCAGTACTTC.

The V call is TRBV2, the J call TRBJ2-6; D is undetermined. The length of the CDR3 is 15 residues. The V end lost 7 bases, the J end lost 0 bases, and 10 bases lay between the germline ends. Germline lookup yields CDR1 SNHLY and CDR2 FYNNEI. CDR3 loop: CASKSGASGANVLTF. Here the CDR3 DNA reads TGTGCCAGCAAAAGTGGTGCCTCTGGGGCCAACGTCCTGACTTTC.